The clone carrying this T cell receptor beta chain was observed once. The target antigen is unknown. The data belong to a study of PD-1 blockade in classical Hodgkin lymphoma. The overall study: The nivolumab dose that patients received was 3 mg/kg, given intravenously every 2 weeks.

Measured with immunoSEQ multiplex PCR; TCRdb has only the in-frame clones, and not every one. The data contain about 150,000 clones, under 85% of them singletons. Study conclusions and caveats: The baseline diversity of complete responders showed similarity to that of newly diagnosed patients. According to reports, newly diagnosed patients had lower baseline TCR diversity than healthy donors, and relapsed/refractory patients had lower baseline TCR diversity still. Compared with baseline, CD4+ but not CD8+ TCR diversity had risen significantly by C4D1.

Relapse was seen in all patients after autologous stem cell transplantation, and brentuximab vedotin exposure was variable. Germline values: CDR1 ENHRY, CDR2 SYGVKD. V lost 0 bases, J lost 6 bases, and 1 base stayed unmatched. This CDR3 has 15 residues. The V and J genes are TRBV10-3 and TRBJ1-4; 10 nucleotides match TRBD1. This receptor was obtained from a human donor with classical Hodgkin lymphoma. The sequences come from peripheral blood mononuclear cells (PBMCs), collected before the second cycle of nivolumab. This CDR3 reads CAISESGTGDEKLFF. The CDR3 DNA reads TGTGCCATCAGTGAGTCAGGGACAGGGGATGAAAAACTGTTTTTT.